This T cell receptor beta chain was sequenced in a study of blood T cell repertoires in COVID-19. Study context: Donors in the United States, Italy and Spain gave samples during acute or convalescent COVID-19. In each case, the material was cDNA or gDNA derived from T cells, B-cell-depleted T cells, or PBMCs.

Study processing details: Estimated nucleated cell counts came from reference gene primer amplification. Clones were read by immunoSEQ multiplex PCR, and TCRdb kept only the in-frame ones, dropping some. V, J and clone size are those of that table, while D and trimming were read from the DNA. The data contain about 110,000 clones, 87% of them singletons. The sequence was obtained from a human donor in a cohort sampled during active COVID-19. Sequencing input: peripheral blood.

The CDR3 sequence: CASSQRKHTEAFF. As DNA, the CDR3 is TGTGCCAGCAGTCAACGCAAGCACACTGAAGCTTTCTTT. V is TRBV6-5 and J is TRBJ1-1, with D hard to call. V gave up 5 bases and J gave up 3 bases, with 10 bases separating them. The CDR3 spans 13 residues. Germline values: CDR1 MNHEY, CDR2 SVGAGI.